This T cell receptor beta chain was observed in a study of cytomegalovirus exposure and HLA in healthy donors. The PCR made use of 60 Vbeta and 13 Jbeta primers. Libraries were prepared by immunoSEQ multiplex PCR; TCRdb keeps only in-frame clonotypes and omits some of them. The sample lists about 160,000 clones; 70% to 85% were seen once. Worth noting for this clone: Its cognate antigen is unknown.

V shed 8 bases and J shed 1 base, with 18 bases lying between them. Germline assignment: CDR1 KGHSH and CDR2 LQKENI. The length of the CDR3 is 15 residues. Study conclusions and caveats: Versus the approximately 700-donor mean, an Asian-associated ancestry cluster reportedly showed fewer N-insertions in a later analysis. The investigators catalogued 164 TCR beta chains as cytomegalovirus-associated. A missense DCLRE1C variant was associated with V- and J-gene trimming of TCR beta chains in a later analysis, and an independent cohort replicated the association. Available immune exposure information covered CMV serostatus only.

Sequenced material: PBMCs. This receptor was obtained from a man in his forties in good health and CMV-seronegative. J is TRBJ2-7 and V is TRBV18; tentatively, D is TRBD1 (7 bases). CDR3 loop: CASLNGAGGSYEQYF. The CDR3 region has the DNA TGTGCCAGCCTAAACGGGGCAGGGGGGTCCTACGAGCAGTACTTC.